The 27 T cell receptor beta chains below all came from one sample that was sequenced in a study of T cell responses to AZD1222 COVID-19 vaccine. Only in-frame clones appear in the TCRdb table, and some are missing; sequencing was by immunoSEQ multiplex PCR. The profile shows around 78,000 clones, 85% to 90% of them singletons. The sequences come from peripheral blood, collected 28 days after the second AZD1222 dose. These receptors were taken from an adult who received the AZD1222 COVID-19 vaccine.

This chain uses TRBV4-1 with TRBJ1-1; D gene unclear. There are 15 residues in the CDR3. Trimming pared 1 base from V and 1 base from J, leaving 10 bases between. CDR1 and CDR2 from the germline V gene are MGHRA and YSYEKL. This chain's CDR3 is CASSQVGGTNTEAFF. The CDR3 DNA follows: TGCGCCAGCAGCCAAGTTGGCGGCACGAACACTGAAGCTTTCTTT.

The chain joins TRBV11-3 to TRBJ1-1; 7 bases match TRBD1. The J segment lost 10 bases and the V segment lost 1 base, leaving 6 bases of the junction unmatched. The CDR3 is 13 residues long. CDR1 is SGHNT and CDR2 is YENEEA in the germline V gene. The CDR3 is CASSLASGGRAFF. The CDR3 bases are TGTGCCAGCAGCTTAGCATCAGGGGGAAGAGCTTTCTTT.

The V call is TRBV11-2, the J call TRBJ2-1; tentatively, D is TRBD2 (5 bases). Trimming removed 0 bases from V and 0 bases from J, with 9 bases in between. Looked up from germline, CDR1 is SGHAT and CDR2 is FQNNGV. The CDR3 spans 16 residues. The CDR3 protein is CASSLEGGSSYNEQFF. As DNA, the CDR3 is TGTGCCAGCAGCTTAGAAGGTGGGAGCTCCTACAATGAGCAGTTCTTC.

There are a few counts of this clone. The chain has TRBV4-3 and TRBJ1-6; D remains unclear. Germline CDR1 and CDR2: LGHNA and YSLEER. Trimming took off 2 bases at V and 8 bases at J, with 10 bases between the two ends. The CDR3 sequence is 14 residues long. The CDR3 DNA is TGCGCCAGCAGCCAACGTCACGGTGATTCACCCCTCCACTTT. Amino acids: CASSQRHGDSPLHF.

The chain carries TRBV5-1 and TRBJ2-7, with 7 bases aligning to TRBD1. This CDR3 region has 16 residues. CDR1 and CDR2 from the germline V gene are SGHRS and YFSETQ. V shed 4 bases and J 3 bases; nucleotides not matched to a gene: 13. CDR3 loop: CASSGQAGVLNYEQYF. CDR3 bases: TGCGCCAGCAGCGGACAGGCCGGGGTCCTAAACTACGAGCAGTACTTC.

CDR3: CASTELRKAQPQHF. CDR3 in DNA: TGTGCCAGCACCGAGCTCCGCAAGGCTCAGCCCCAGCATTTT. This chain uses TRBV28 with TRBJ1-5, with D unclear. The germline V gene has CDR1 MDHEN and CDR2 SYDVKM. Trimming took off 7 bases at V and 6 bases at J, with 16 bases between the two ends. CDR3 length equals 14 residues.

This sequence joins TRBV4-1 and TRBJ2-7; perhaps TRBD2 as D (7 bases). Trimming took 3 bases from V and 5 from J, leaving 11 bases between them. Germline CDR1 is MGHRA and CDR2 is YSYEKL. The CDR3 totals 13 residues. In DNA, the CDR3 is TGCGCCAGCAGCCAGGGGGGGGCAGACGAGCAGTACTTC. Its translation: CASSQGGADEQYF.

V and J are TRBV5-1 and TRBJ1-1; perhaps TRBD1 as D (5 bases). CDR3 length equals 15 residues. With 4 bases removed from V and 1 base from J, the gap between germline ends came to 14 bases. Germline V CDR1 and CDR2: SGHRS, YFSETQ. The DNA for the CDR3 is TGCGCCAGCAGCCTTAGACAGCCCGAGAACACTGAAGCTTTCTTT. It is translated as CASSLRQPENTEAFF.

The genes are TRBV3-1 (or the pseudogene TRBV3-2) and TRBJ2-7; 9 bases fit TRBD2. The junction had 3 bases not matched to a gene; V was cut back by 0 bases and J by 3 bases. CDR1 is LGHDT, CDR2 YNNKEL, per germline (reference sequence). The CDR3 spans 15 residues. CDR3 coding DNA: TGTGCCAGCAGCCAAGATCAGCGGGGGGACTACGAGCAGTACTTC. The encoded protein is CASSQDQRGDYEQYF.

This rearrangement joins TRBV5-4 to TRBJ1-6, with 7 bases matching TRBD1. Trimming removed 5 bases from V and 8 bases from J; junction bases left unmatched: 10. Germline V gene data show CDR1 as SGHNT and CDR2 as YYREEE (reference sequence). CDR3 length equals 15 residues. Here the CDR3 DNA reads TGTGCCAGCAGGGAAGGGACAGATTTGGATTCACCCCTCCACTTT. Translated: CASREGTDLDSPLHF. The full variable domain, its missing parts supplied by reference TRBV5-4 and TRBJ1-6, is ETGVTQSPTHLIKTRGQQVTLRCSSQSGHNTVSWYQQALGQGPQFIFQYYREEENGRGNFPPRFSGLQFPNYSSELNVNALELDDSALYLCASREGTDLDSPLHFGNGTRLTVT.

This chain joins TRBV29-1 and TRBJ2-7; TRBD1 agrees at 10 bases. Germline V CDR1 and CDR2: SQVTM, ANQGSEA. V gave up 3 bases and J gave up 4 bases; unmatched junction bases: 3. The CDR3 covers 13 residues. CDR3 sequence reads: CSVETGGKYEQYF. DNA of the CDR3: TGCAGCGTTGAGACAGGGGGCAAGTACGAGCAGTACTTC.

This chain connects TRBV3-1 (or the pseudogene TRBV3-2) to TRBJ2-5; the D call may be TRBD1 or TRBD2 (5 bases each). The V gene's germline CDR1 is LGHDT and CDR2 YNNKEL (reference sequence). The CDR3 is 14 residues long. Between the trimmed V and J ends, which lost 4 bases and 1 base, there was a span of 10 bases. CDR3 in amino acids: CASSPPGAQETQYF. Written as DNA, the CDR3 is TGTGCCAGCAGCCCTCCCGGGGCCCAAGAGACCCAGTACTTC.

The rearrangement joins TRBV7-2 to TRBJ1-2; TRBD1 might be the D (6 bases). Per the germline V gene, CDR1 is SGHTA and CDR2 is FQGNSA. CDR3 length: 11 residues. With 7 bases removed from V and 7 bases from J, the gap between germline ends came to 10 bases. CDR3 nucleotide sequence: TGTGCCAGCACCAGGGGTAGTGGCTACACCTTC. Amino acid sequence: CASTRGSGYTF.

CDR3 nucleotide sequence: TGTGCCAGCAGTGAAATTTGGACAGGGGGTTACAATGAGCAGTTCTTC. Amino acid sequence: CASSEIWTGGYNEQFF. This chain links TRBV25-1 with TRBJ2-1, with 10 bases fitting TRBD1. Germline-derived CDR1 and CDR2 are MGHDK and SYGVNS. V lost 2 bases and J lost 4; bases outside the gene matches: 5. This CDR3 spans 16 amino acids.

The rearrangement uses TRBV5-1 and TRBJ1-2, with a tentative D call TRBD1 (5 bases). V shed 4 bases and J shed 10 bases, with 14 bases lying between them. Germline lookup yields CDR1 SGHRS and CDR2 YFSETQ. The CDR3 extends over 12 amino acids. This CDR3 is CASSAQDNLYTF. The CDR3 DNA reads TGCGCCAGCAGCGCTCAGGACAACCTCTACACCTTC.

This clone has only one observation. V and J are TRBV10-1 and TRBJ2-7; the D call may be TRBD1 or TRBD2 (5 bases each). In germline, CDR1 is WNHNN, CDR2 SYGVQD (reference sequence). CDR3 length: 11 amino acids. The V end was cut by 10 bases, the J end by 6 bases, with 13 bases between. The CDR3: CAIARGAEQYF. The CDR3 DNA is TGCGCCATCGCGAGGGGAGCCGAGCAGTACTTC.

This chain links TRBV12-1 with TRBJ1-4. TRBV12-1 constitutes a pseudogene. The CDR3 has 16 amino acids. The CDR3 spells CASSRKPGMRGEKLFF. The CDR3, as DNA: TGTGCCAGCAGCCGAAAGCCCGGGATGAGGGGAGAAAAACTGTTTTTT.

The chain carries TRBV28 and TRBJ1-2; D is uncertain. Trimming took off 6 bases at V and 0 bases at J, with 8 bases between the two ends. This CDR3 region has 13 residues. Per germline, CDR1 MDHEN and CDR2 SYDVKM. CDR3 sequence reads: CASRVGSNYGYTF. CDR3 in DNA: TGTGCCAGCAGAGTGGGTTCTAACTATGGCTACACCTTC.

The chain links TRBV9 to TRBJ2-3, with TRBD1 as a possible D gene (5 bases). Germline lookup yields CDR1 SGDLS and CDR2 YYNGEE. The CDR3 consists of 16 residues. The germline V and J ends were trimmed by 0 bases and 8 bases, with 19 bases remaining between them. CDR3 nucleotide sequence: TGTGCCAGCAGCGTAGGGTCTGGGGCCAGCACGGGTACGCAGTATTTT. This gives the protein CASSVGSGASTGTQYF.

V usage is TRBV6-4 and J usage is TRBJ1-1; no firm D call. Germline CDR1 is MRHNA and CDR2 is SNTAGT. The CDR3 covers 15 residues. V dropped 8 bases and J dropped 4 bases, with 20 bases sitting between them. CDR3 bases: TGTGCCAGCTCCCTTACCCACGTCGATAGCACTGAAGCTTTCTTT. Translation gives CASSLTHVDSTEAFF.

The chain joins TRBV3-1 (or the pseudogene TRBV3-2) to TRBJ2-5; 9 bases match TRBD2. CDR1 LGHDT and CDR2 YNNKEL come from the germline V gene (reference sequence). The trim removed 4 bases at V and 4 bases at J, leaving 10 bases unmatched. The CDR3 loop spans 16 amino acids. Here the CDR3 DNA reads TGTGCCAGCAGCCCATCCTCCTTAGCGGGGGCAGAGACCCAGTACTTC. Translating it yields CASSPSSLAGAETQYF.

This rearrangement joins TRBV10-3 to TRBJ2-1; the match to TRBD2 covers 14 bases. The V gene's germline CDR1 is ENHRY and CDR2 SYGVKD. The junction had 2 bases not matched to a gene; V was cut back by 5 bases and J by 5 bases. The CDR3 totals 15 residues. In nucleotides, the CDR3 is TGTGCCATCAGTAAGGGACTAGCGGGGGACAATGAGCAGTTCTTC. Amino acids: CAISKGLAGDNEQFF.

For the CDR3, the DNA is TGCGCCAGCAGCCCCGGGACGTCGGGCGATACGCAGTATTTT. Amino acids: CASSPGTSGDTQYF. The J gene is TRBJ2-3, the V gene TRBV5-1, with D perhaps being TRBD1 or TRBD2 (5 bases each). The CDR3 has 14 residues. Germline values: CDR1 SGHRS, CDR2 YFSETQ. V was pared by 4 bases and J by 6 bases, with 15 bases between.

The CDR3: CASIGGNSGNTIYF. The CDR3 bases are TGTGCCAGCATCGGCGGAAACTCTGGAAACACCATATATTTT. This sequence joins TRBV28 and TRBJ1-3, with D uncertain. The V and J ends lost 7 bases and 0 bases respectively, with 10 bases between them. The CDR3 totals 14 residues. Germline V gene data show CDR1 as MDHEN and CDR2 as SYDVKM.

This chain links TRBV30 with TRBJ1-4; 7 nucleotides agree with TRBD1. There are 12 residues in the CDR3. Germline assignment: CDR1 GTSNPN and CDR2 SVGIG (reference sequence). The trim removed 8 bases at V and 7 bases at J, leaving 7 bases unmatched. Here the CDR3 reads CAAGRGGEKLFF. The CDR3 DNA sequence: TGTGCCGCAGGCAGGGGGGGTGAAAAACTGTTTTTT. The variable domain in full, completed from reference TRBV30 and TRBJ1-4, reads SQTIHQWPATLVQPVGSPLSLECTVEGTSNPNLYWYRQAAGRGLQLLFYSVGIGQISSEVPQNLSASRPQDRQFILSSKKLLLSDSGFYLCAAGRGGEKLFFGSGTQLSVL.

The CDR3 spells CASSPIPQGGAGELFF. CDR3 sequence (DNA): TGTGCCAGCAGTCCGATACCGCAGGGCGGGGCCGGGGAGCTGTTTTTT. The chain carries TRBV11-2 and TRBJ2-2, with a tentative D call TRBD2 (6 bases). Trimming took 6 bases from V and 6 from J, leaving 20 bases between them. From germline, CDR1 is SGHAT and CDR2 FQNNGV. This CDR3 comprises 16 residues.

This chain connects TRBV5-6 to TRBJ2-3; perhaps TRBD2 as D (5 bases). Germline values: CDR1 SGHDT, CDR2 YYEEEE. The V gene lost 0 bases and the J gene lost 1 base, with 9 bases spanning the gap. The CDR3 consists of 15 residues. The CDR3 spells CASSLVTRRTDTQYF. CDR3 nucleotides: TGTGCCAGCAGCTTGGTCACTAGACGCACAGATACGCAGTATTTT.